The 26 T cell receptor beta chains given below trace back to one sample, sequenced in a study of breast tumors, draining lymph nodes, adjacent tissues. Samples came from axillary lymph nodes draining the breast cancer. Each CDR3 protein gets one entry after TCRdb re-called the multiplex PCR reads with MiXCR. The table has some 120,000 distinct CDR3 sequences, 15% to 20% seen once. Sequencing was performed on axillary lymph node tissue. The origin of the receptors is a female donor with breast cancer. Some clones in this sample may be carry-over from other donors' samples.

The table lists this clonotype with many counts. V is TRBV20-1 and J is TRBJ2-7; possible D gene TRBD2, 5 bases. V lost 2 bases and J 0 bases, leaving 11 bases between the germline ends. The CDR3 has 14 amino acids. Germline V gene data show CDR1 as DFQATT and CDR2 as SNEGSKA (reference sequence). As DNA, the CDR3 is TGCAGTGCTAGATTCGGGGAATCCTCCTACGAGCAGTACTTC. Translation: CSARFGESSYEQYF.

This clonotype was seen at least ten times. The V and J genes are TRBV7-9 and TRBJ1-5, with D possibly being TRBD1 (6 bases). The CDR3 has 16 amino acids. Germline V gives CDR1 SEHNR, CDR2 FQNEAQ (reference sequence). The V gene lost 6 bases and the J gene lost 3 bases, with 18 bases spanning the gap. The CDR3 is CASRPLLGGLNQPQHF. Here the CDR3 DNA reads TGTGCCAGCAGGCCCCTGCTCGGGGGCCTCAATCAGCCCCAGCATTTT.

The chain uses TRBV11-2 and TRBJ1-4; 7 bases are shared with TRBD1. After removal of 6 bases from V and 0 bases from J, the junction contained 1 base not matched to a gene. The length of the CDR3 is 14 residues. Germline assignment: CDR1 SGHAT and CDR2 FQNNGV. CDR3 nucleotide sequence: TGTGCCAGCAGACAGGGGACAACTAATGAAAAACTGTTTTTT. Translating it yields CASRQGTTNEKLFF.

Details on this clonotype: A read error may be the cause here, since a much bigger clone is one base away. CDR3 DNA: TGTGCCAGCAGGACAGGGGATCAGCTCCAGCATTTT. It is translated as CASRTGDQLQHF. The chain combines TRBV2 with TRBJ1-5; 8 positions match TRBD1. The CDR3 has 12 amino acids. Germline values: CDR1 SNHLY, CDR2 FYNNEI.

The V and J genes are TRBV7-9 and TRBJ2-1; 11 bases agree with TRBD2. J gave up 4 bases and V 1 base, and 3 bases lay outside the gene matches. The CDR3 runs 16 residues. Germline V gene sequence: CDR1 SEHNR, CDR2 FQNEAQ (reference sequence). The CDR3 spells CASSLVWTSGYNEQFF. The CDR3, as DNA: TGTGCCAGCAGCTTAGTGTGGACTAGCGGGTACAATGAGCAGTTCTTC.

This clonotype was picked up many times. V gene TRBV5-6 combines with J gene TRBJ2-1; tentatively, D is TRBD1 (5 bases). The CDR3 is made up of 11 amino acids. CDR1 and CDR2 (germline): SGHDT, YYEEEE. The V and J ends lost 7 bases and 10 bases respectively, with 12 bases between them. The CDR3 coding sequence is TGTGCCAGCCTGAATAACAGGGAGCAGTTCTTC. This encodes CASLNNREQFF.

The sample holds many counts of this clonotype. The V gene is TRBV2, the J gene TRBJ2-5, with D perhaps matching TRBD2 (5 bases). This CDR3 has 13 amino acids. V was shortened by 8 bases and J by 2 bases, with 12 bases between the two germline ends. Germline V gene lookup returns CDR1 SNHLY and CDR2 FYNNEI. The CDR3 bases are TGTGCCAGCGCAGCGGACTGGCAAGAGACCCAGTACTTC. Translation: CASAADWQETQYF. The complete variable domain, with remaining parts taken from reference TRBV2 and TRBJ2-5, reads EPEVTQTPSHQVTQMGQEVILRCVPISNHLYFYWYRQILGQKVEFLVSFYNNEISEKSEIFDDQFSVERPDGSNFTLKIRSTKLEDSAMYFCASAADWQETQYFGPGTRLLVL.

This clonotype occurred many times. The chain links TRBV20-1 to TRBJ2-5; D is unresolved. The germline V and J ends were trimmed by 5 bases and 0 bases, with 7 bases remaining between them. Germline loops: CDR1 DFQATT, CDR2 SNEGSKA (reference sequence). This CDR3 has 12 residues. DNA for the CDR3: TGCAGTGCTGGGCAGGACCAAGAGACCCAGTACTTC. This encodes CSAGQDQETQYF.

The CDR3, as DNA: TGCAGTGCTAGCCGGACTAGAGCGGGGGACTACGAGCAGTACTTC. Translating gives CSASRTRAGDYEQYF. J is TRBJ2-7 and V is TRBV20-1; 8 nucleotides line up with TRBD2. V lost 3 bases and J lost 3; bases outside the gene matches: 10. CDR1 and CDR2 from the germline V gene are DFQATT and SNEGSKA (reference sequence). The CDR3 is 15 residues long.

This clonotype has at least ten counts. The chain links TRBV15 to TRBJ2-7; D uncertain. V lost 2 bases to trimming and J lost 1 base, with 6 bases between them. The CDR3 totals 13 residues. Germline CDR1 is LNHNV and CDR2 is YYDKDF (reference sequence). The CDR3 bases are TGTGCCACCAGCAGACATCAATCCTACGAGCAGTACTTC. Translated: CATSRHQSYEQYF.

This clonotype was detected a few times. The chain employs TRBV28 and TRBJ1-5, with 7 positions matching TRBD1. With 2 bases clipped from V and 3 bases from J, the junction kept 4 bases outside the gene matches. The CDR3 runs to 15 residues. Germline assignment: CDR1 MDHEN and CDR2 SYDVKM. The CDR3 loop is CASSLRTGLNQPQHF. CDR3 DNA sequence: TGTGCCAGCAGTTTACGGACAGGTCTCAATCAGCCCCAGCATTTT.

This clonotype was recorded at least ten times. The chain carries TRBV6-5 and TRBJ2-7; TRBD2 might be the D (5 bases). The V gene's germline CDR1 is MNHEY and CDR2 SVGAGI. The V gene lost 6 bases and the J gene lost 5 bases, with 8 bases spanning the gap. The CDR3 totals 11 residues. The CDR3 spells CASSPGDEQYF. The CDR3 nucleotides read TGTGCCAGCAGCCCCGGGGACGAGCAGTACTTC.

This clonotype was seen many times. The CDR3 sequence: CASSALLAGGRITGELFF. The CDR3 DNA reads TGTGCCAGCAGCGCCCTTCTAGCGGGGGGGCGTATAACCGGGGAGCTGTTTTTT. This chain links TRBV7-2 with TRBJ2-2, with TRBD2 matching 12 bases. The J segment lost 5 bases and the V segment lost 5 bases, leaving 12 bases of the junction unmatched. Germline V gene sequence: CDR1 SGHTA, CDR2 FQGNSA. CDR3 length: 18 amino acids. Filled out from reference TRBV7-2 and TRBJ2-2, the complete variable domain reads GAGVSQSPSNKVTEKGKDVELRCDPISGHTALYWYRQSLGQGLEFLIYFQGNSAPDKSGLPSDRFSAERTGGSVSTLTIQRTQQEDSAVYLCASSALLAGGRITGELFFGEGSRLTVL.

This clonotype was found many times. The V and J genes are TRBV10-3 and TRBJ1-4, with a possible D match to TRBD1 (6 bases). Per germline, CDR1 ENHRY and CDR2 SYGVKD. The germline V and J ends were trimmed by 2 bases and 8 bases, with 18 bases remaining between them. The CDR3 consists of 16 residues. CDR3 protein: CAISERTAAEGEKLFF. In DNA form, the CDR3 reads TGTGCCATCAGTGAGCGGACAGCCGCCGAGGGCGAAAAACTGTTTTTT.

This clonotype has at least ten counts. The chain has TRBV12-3 or TRBV12-4 and TRBJ2-7, with D unclear. The CDR3 runs to 13 residues. V gave up 6 bases and J gave up 2 bases, with 11 bases separating them. CDR3 amino acids: CASRQQYAYEQYF. The CDR3 region has the DNA TGTGCCAGCAGGCAACAGTACGCCTACGAGCAGTACTTC.

The chain combines TRBV15 with TRBJ1-1; 9 bases line up with TRBD1. With 5 bases clipped from V and 5 bases from J, the junction kept 6 bases outside the gene matches. The CDR3 covers 14 residues. Germline values: CDR1 LNHNV, CDR2 YYDKDF (reference sequence). The DNA of the CDR3 is TGTGCCACCAGCTCGAGGGACAGGGAGACTGAAGCTTTCTTT. Protein product: CATSSRDRETEAFF. The entire variable domain, with the rest obtained from reference TRBV15 and TRBJ1-1, is as follows: DAMVIQNPRYQVTQFGKPVTLSCSQTLNHNVMYWYQQKSSQAPKLLFHYYDKDFNNEADTPDNFQSRRPNTSFCFLDIRSPGLGDTAMYLCATSSRDRETEAFFGQGTRLTVV.

There are a few counts of this clonotype. V is TRBV3-1 and J is TRBJ2-1, with TRBD1 as a possible D gene (6 bases). Germline CDR1 is LGHDT and CDR2 is YNNKEL (reference sequence). CDR3 length: 15 amino acids. Trimming pared 3 bases from V and 3 bases from J, leaving 12 bases between. This chain's CDR3 is CASSQTGHLYNEQFF. CDR3 nucleotide sequence: TGTGCCAGCAGCCAGACGGGACACCTCTACAATGAGCAGTTCTTC.

In its sample, this clonotype was seen a few times. Since a much larger clone is just one base distant, this may be a read error. The V call is TRBV7-2, the J call TRBJ2-7; TRBD2 aligns across 9 bases. After removal of 5 bases from V and 0 bases from J, the junction contained 5 bases not matched to a gene. The CDR3 runs 15 residues. Germline CDR1 is SGHTA and CDR2 is FQGNSA. The DNA for the CDR3 is TGTGCCAGCAGCCTCGGGACTAGCTCCTCCTACGAGCAGTACTTC. It specifies CASSLGTSSSYEQYF. Drawing the rest from reference TRBV7-2 and TRBJ2-7, the complete variable domain is GAGVSQSPSNKVTEKGKDVELRCDPISGHTALYWYRQSLGQGLEFLIYFQGNSAPDKSGLPSDRFSAERTGGSVSTLTIQRTQQEDSAVYLCASSLGTSSSYEQYFGPGTRLTVT.

This clonotype occurred many times. J is TRBJ2-1 and V is TRBV4-1; 8 bases align to TRBD2. CDR1 and CDR2 from the germline V gene are MGHRA and YSYEKL. This CDR3 region has 15 residues. Germline trimming cut 4 bases from V and 6 bases from J; bases unmatched to any gene: 8. CDR3 nucleotides: TGCGCCAGCAGCCTACCGGGACTAGGCGTCAATGAGCAGTTCTTC. It yields the protein CASSLPGLGVNEQFF.

This clonotype occurred many times. V usage is TRBV6-5 and J usage is TRBJ2-7; 13 bases are shared with TRBD2. CDR1 and CDR2 from the germline V gene are MNHEY and SVGAGI. V was pared by 9 bases and J by 8 bases, with 4 bases of the junction left unmatched. This CDR3 comprises 12 residues. The CDR3 nucleotides are TGTGCCAGTGGACTAGCGGGAGAAAAGCAGTACTTC. It codes for CASGLAGEKQYF.

The CDR3 DNA reads TGTGCCACCAGTGATTTTACCGGGACAGGGTCAAATGAGCAGTTCTTC. The encoded protein is CATSDFTGTGSNEQFF. V usage is TRBV24-1 and J usage is TRBJ2-1; 9 bases are shared with TRBD1. Germline-derived CDR1 and CDR2 are KGHDR and SFDVKD. V lost 1 base and J lost 7; bases outside the gene matches: 7. The CDR3 extends over 16 amino acids.

This clonotype was seen ten or more times. The gene calls are TRBV7-9 and TRBJ1-2; D perhaps matches TRBD1 (5 bases). V was clipped by 4 bases and J by 4 bases, with 13 bases between them. The CDR3 totals 14 residues. Germline lookup yields CDR1 SEHNR and CDR2 FQNEAQ (reference sequence). This chain's CDR3 is CASSSTTGSYGYTF. The CDR3 DNA sequence: TGTGCCAGCAGCTCGACCACAGGTTCCTATGGCTACACCTTC.

This chain connects TRBV30 to TRBJ1-3; no clear D gene. The V and J ends lost 4 bases and 0 bases respectively, with 13 bases between them. The CDR3 consists of 15 residues. Germline V gives CDR1 GTSNPN, CDR2 SVGIG (reference sequence). The CDR3 loop is CAWTSDGVSGNTIYF. The CDR3 region has the DNA TGTGCCTGGACTTCGGACGGAGTCTCTGGAAACACCATATATTTT.

At least ten counts were recorded for this clonotype. The V gene is TRBV7-2, the J gene TRBJ2-3; TRBD2 matches at 15 bases. This CDR3 has 18 residues. Germline loops: CDR1 SGHTA, CDR2 FQGNSA. The trim removed 1 base at V and 3 bases at J, leaving 5 bases unmatched. CDR3: CASSLGGTSGGPTDTQYF. The CDR3 DNA follows: TGTGCCAGCAGCTTAGGGGGGACTAGCGGGGGGCCTACAGATACGCAGTATTTT. The whole variable domain, filled in from reference TRBV7-2 and TRBJ2-3, reads GAGVSQSPSNKVTEKGKDVELRCDPISGHTALYWYRQSLGQGLEFLIYFQGNSAPDKSGLPSDRFSAERTGGSVSTLTIQRTQQEDSAVYLCASSLGGTSGGPTDTQYFGPGTRLTVL.

Points on this clonotype: This may arise from a read error, as a much more abundant clone is one base away. V is TRBV7-8 and J is TRBJ1-4; D ambiguous. Germline CDR1 is SGHVS and CDR2 is FQNEAQ. This CDR3 region has 14 residues. Deletions cut 1 base from V and 3 bases from J, with 6 bases between. The CDR3 region has the DNA TGTGCCAGCAGCTTAGTCGAGGCTAATGAAAAACTGTTTTTT. Translated, it gives CASSLVEANEKLFF.

This clonotype was detected ten times or more. The V call is TRBV29-1, the J call TRBJ2-2, with unresolved D. There are 13 residues in the CDR3. Germline CDR1 SQVTM, CDR2 ANQGSEA. V lost 2 bases and J 2 bases, leaving 6 bases between the germline ends. The CDR3 spells CSVERENTGELFF. The CDR3 DNA is TGCAGCGTTGAAAGGGAAAACACCGGGGAGCTGTTTTTT.